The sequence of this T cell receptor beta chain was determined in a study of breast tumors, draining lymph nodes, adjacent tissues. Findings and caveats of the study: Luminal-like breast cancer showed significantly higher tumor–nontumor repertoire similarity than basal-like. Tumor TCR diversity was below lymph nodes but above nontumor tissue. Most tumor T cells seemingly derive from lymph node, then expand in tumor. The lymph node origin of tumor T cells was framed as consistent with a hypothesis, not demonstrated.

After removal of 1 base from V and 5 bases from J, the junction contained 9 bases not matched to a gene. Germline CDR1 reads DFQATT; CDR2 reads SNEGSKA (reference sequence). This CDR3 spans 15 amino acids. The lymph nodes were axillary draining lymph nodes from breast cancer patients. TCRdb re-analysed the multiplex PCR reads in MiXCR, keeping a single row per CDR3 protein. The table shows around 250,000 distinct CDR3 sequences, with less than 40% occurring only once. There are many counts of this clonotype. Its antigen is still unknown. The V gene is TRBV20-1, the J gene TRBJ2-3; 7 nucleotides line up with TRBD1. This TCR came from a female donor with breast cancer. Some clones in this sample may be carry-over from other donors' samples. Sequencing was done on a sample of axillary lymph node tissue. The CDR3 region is CSARGMAGGKDTQYF. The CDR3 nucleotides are TGCAGTGCTAGAGGGATGGCAGGGGGTAAAGATACGCAGTATTTT.